The clone carrying this T cell receptor (beta chain) has only a few counts. Its antigen is not identified. Every donor was a healthy Caucasian. This CDR3 contains 11 residues. The germline CDR1 and CDR2 sequences are MNHEY and SVGAGI. Trimming took 7 bases from V and 2 from J, leaving 6 bases between them. These data belong to a study of identical twins. After template switching added a universal primer site, the resulting cDNA carried unique molecular identifiers. TCRdb passed the 5' RACE reads through MiXCR, listing each CDR3 protein once. The sample lists a few hundred thousand distinct CDR3 sequences, 7.5% to 10% occurring once. Whole-study findings and limits: Weaker excess twin sharing was seen among beta out-of-frame sequences. There were fewer insertions in abundant cord blood beta clonotypes, but memory repertoires showed no such pattern.

The same data also went into a second study, on yellow fever vaccine responses in identical twins.

Sequencing input: PBMCs. The chain has TRBV6-5 and TRBJ2-7; D not resolved. The TCR originated in a woman aged 18-29 years in good health. The CDR3 loop reads CASKMAYEQYF. In nucleotides, the CDR3 is TGTGCCAGCAAGATGGCCTACGAGCAGTACTTC.